This T cell receptor beta chain derives from a study of regulatory T cells in long-lasting Graves disease. The V gene lost 2 bases and the J gene lost 0 bases, with 12 bases spanning the gap. CDR1 is SGHDT and CDR2 is YYEEEE in the germline V gene. The CDR3 sequence is 17 residues long. Time point defined: newly diagnosed GD, antithyroid drugs for less than 3 months. Construction of the TCR library relied on RNA isolated from PBMCs. CDR3-region Arm-PCR and iRepertoire HTBI primers produced the TCR beta libraries. From the multiplex PCR reads, TCRdb called clonotypes with MiXCR, one entry per CDR3 protein. The table shows about 360,000 distinct CDR3 sequences, with about a sixth occurring only once. Study findings and constraints: When disease was persistent, TRBV28, TRBJ1-2 and TRBJ2-5 were the favored segments. Lower TCR diversity was seen in persistent Graves' patients than in newly diagnosed ones. Authors noted too few samples as a limitation.

This clonotype appeared a few times. The antigen remains undetermined. A further study also used this sample, focusing on T cells in Graves' hyperthyroidism and ophthalmopathy. As that study records: Also found in blood were most expanded thyroid clonotypes above 0.001.

This chain joins TRBV5-6 and TRBJ2-6; D is unclear. The source material was peripheral blood mononuclear cells (PBMCs), sampled at new diagnosis, from a patient treated with antithyroid drugs. The receptor's source is a woman aged 18-29 years with Graves disease. The CDR3 DNA is TGTGCCAGCAGCTTAGGAACGGGCAGCTCTGGGGCCAACGTCCTGACTTTC. It yields the protein CASSLGTGSSGANVLTF.